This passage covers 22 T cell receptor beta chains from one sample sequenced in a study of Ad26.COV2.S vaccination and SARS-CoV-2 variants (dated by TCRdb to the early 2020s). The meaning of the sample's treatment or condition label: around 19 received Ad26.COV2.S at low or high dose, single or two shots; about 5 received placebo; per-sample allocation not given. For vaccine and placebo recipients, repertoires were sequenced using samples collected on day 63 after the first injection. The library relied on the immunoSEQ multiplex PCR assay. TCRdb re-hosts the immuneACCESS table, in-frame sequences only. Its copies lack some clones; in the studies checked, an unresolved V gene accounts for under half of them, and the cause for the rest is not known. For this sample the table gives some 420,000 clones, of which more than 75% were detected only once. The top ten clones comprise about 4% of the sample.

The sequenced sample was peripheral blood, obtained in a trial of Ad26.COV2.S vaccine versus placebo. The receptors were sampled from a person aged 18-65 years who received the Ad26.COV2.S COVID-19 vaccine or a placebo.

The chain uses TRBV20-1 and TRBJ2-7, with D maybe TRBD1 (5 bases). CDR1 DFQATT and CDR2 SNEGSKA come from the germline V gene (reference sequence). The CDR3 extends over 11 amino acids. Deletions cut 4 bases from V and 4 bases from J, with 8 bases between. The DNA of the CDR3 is TGCAGTGCTACAGGGTTTTACGAGCAGTACTTC. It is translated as CSATGFYEQYF.

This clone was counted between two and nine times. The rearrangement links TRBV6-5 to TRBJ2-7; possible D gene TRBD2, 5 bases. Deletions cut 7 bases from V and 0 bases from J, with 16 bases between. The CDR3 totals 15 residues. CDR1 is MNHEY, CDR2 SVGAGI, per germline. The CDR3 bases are TGTGCCAGCACTCCCACGGCGGGCCCCTCCTACGAGCAGTACTTC. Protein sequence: CASTPTAGPSYEQYF.

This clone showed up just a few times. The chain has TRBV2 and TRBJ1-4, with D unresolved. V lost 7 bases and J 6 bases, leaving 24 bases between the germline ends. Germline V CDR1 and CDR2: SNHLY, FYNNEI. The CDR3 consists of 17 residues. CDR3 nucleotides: TGTGCCAGCACCGGGAGGGCGGACTTTTTAGGATATGAAAAACTGTTTTTT. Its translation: CASTGRADFLGYEKLFF.

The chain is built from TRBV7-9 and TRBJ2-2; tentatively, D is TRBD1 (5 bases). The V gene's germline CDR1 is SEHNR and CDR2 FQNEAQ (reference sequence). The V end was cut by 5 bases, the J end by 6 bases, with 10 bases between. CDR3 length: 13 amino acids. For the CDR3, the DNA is TGTGCCAGCAGCCCCAGGGTAGCCGGGGAGCTGTTTTTT. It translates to CASSPRVAGELFF.

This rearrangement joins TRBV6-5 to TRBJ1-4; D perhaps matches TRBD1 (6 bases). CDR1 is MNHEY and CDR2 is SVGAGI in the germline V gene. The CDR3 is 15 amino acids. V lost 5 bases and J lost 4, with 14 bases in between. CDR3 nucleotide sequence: TGTGCCAGCAGTCAAATACAGGGACTTAATGAAAAACTGTTTTTT. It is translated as CASSQIQGLNEKLFF.

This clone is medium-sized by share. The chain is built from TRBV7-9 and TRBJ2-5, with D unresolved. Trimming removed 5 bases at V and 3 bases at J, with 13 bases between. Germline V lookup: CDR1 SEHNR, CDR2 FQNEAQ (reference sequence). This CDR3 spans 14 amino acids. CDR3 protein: CASSLVGYKETQYF. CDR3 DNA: TGTGCCAGCAGCCTTGTAGGTTACAAAGAGACCCAGTACTTC.

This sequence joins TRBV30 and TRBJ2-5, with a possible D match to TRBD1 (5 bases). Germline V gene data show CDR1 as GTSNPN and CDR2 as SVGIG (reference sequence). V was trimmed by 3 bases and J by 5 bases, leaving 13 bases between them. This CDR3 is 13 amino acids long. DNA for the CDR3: TGTGCCTGGAGCTCTGGGGCTGGGGAGACCCAGTACTTC. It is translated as CAWSSGAGETQYF.

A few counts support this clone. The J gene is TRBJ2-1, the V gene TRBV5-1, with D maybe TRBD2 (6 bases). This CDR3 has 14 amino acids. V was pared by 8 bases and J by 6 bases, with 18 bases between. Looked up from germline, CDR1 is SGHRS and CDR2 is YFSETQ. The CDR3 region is CASSVGRTRNEQFF. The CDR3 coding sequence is TGCGCCAGTTCCGTGGGGAGGACCCGCAATGAGCAGTTCTTC. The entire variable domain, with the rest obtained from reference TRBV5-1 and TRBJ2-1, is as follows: KAGVTQTPRYLIKTRGQQVTLSCSPISGHRSVSWYQQTPGQGLQFLFEYFSETQRNKGNFPGRFSGRQFSNSRSEMNVSTLELGDSALYLCASSVGRTRNEQFFGPGTRLTVL.

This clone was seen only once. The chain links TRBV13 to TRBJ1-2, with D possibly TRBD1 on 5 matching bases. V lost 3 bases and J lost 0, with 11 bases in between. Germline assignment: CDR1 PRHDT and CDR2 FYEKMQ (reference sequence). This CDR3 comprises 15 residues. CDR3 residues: CASSFAGTSNYGYTF. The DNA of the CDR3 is TGTGCCAGCAGCTTTGCAGGGACTTCTAACTATGGCTACACCTTC.

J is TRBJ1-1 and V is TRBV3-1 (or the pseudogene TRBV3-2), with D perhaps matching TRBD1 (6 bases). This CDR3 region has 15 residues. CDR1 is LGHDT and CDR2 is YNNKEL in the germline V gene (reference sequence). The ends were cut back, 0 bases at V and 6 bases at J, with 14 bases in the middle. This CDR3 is CASSQEEGGPPEAFF. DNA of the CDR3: TGTGCCAGCAGCCAAGAGGAAGGGGGTCCCCCTGAAGCTTTCTTT.

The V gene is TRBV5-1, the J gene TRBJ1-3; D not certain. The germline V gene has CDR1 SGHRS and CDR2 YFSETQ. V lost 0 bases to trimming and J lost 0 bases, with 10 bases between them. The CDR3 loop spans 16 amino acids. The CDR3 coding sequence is TGCGCCAGCAGCTTGGGCGACTACAACTCTGGAAACACCATATATTTT. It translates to CASSLGDYNSGNTIYF. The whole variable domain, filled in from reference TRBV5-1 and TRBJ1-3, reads KAGVTQTPRYLIKTRGQQVTLSCSPISGHRSVSWYQQTPGQGLQFLFEYFSETQRNKGNFPGRFSGRQFSNSRSEMNVSTLELGDSALYLCASSLGDYNSGNTIYFGEGSWLTVV.

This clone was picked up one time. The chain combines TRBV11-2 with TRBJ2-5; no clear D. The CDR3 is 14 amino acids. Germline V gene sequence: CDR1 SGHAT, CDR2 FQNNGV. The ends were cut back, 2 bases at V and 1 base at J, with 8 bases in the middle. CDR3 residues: CASSLLLRQETQYF. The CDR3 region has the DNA TGTGCCAGCAGCTTACTTTTGCGCCAAGAGACCCAGTACTTC.

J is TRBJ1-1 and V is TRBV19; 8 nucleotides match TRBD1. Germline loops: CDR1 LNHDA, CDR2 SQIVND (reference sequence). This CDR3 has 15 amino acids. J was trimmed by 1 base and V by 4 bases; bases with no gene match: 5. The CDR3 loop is CASSTTGGGNTEAFF. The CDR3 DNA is TGTGCCAGTAGTACCACAGGGGGGGGGAACACTGAAGCTTTCTTT.

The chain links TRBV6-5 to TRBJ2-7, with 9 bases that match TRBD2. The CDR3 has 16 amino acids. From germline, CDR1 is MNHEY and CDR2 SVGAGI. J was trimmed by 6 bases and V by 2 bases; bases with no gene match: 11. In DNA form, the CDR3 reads TGTGCCAGCAGTTACCCGGACCTAGCGGGGCCAGTCGAGCAGTACTTC. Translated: CASSYPDLAGPVEQYF.

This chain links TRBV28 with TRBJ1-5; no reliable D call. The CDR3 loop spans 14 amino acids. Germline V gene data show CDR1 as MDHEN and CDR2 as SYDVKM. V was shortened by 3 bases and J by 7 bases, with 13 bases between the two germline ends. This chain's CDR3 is CASSFSGPGQPQHF. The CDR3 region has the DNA TGTGCCAGCAGTTTTTCAGGTCCGGGGCAGCCCCAGCATTTT.

CDR3: CASSGLAGTETDTQYF. CDR3 DNA sequence: TGTGCCAGCTCAGGCCTTGCCGGGACTGAAACAGATACGCAGTATTTT. The chain employs TRBV18 and TRBJ2-3, with D possibly being TRBD2 (6 bases). From germline, CDR1 is KGHSH and CDR2 LQKENI. The CDR3 totals 16 residues. V was trimmed by 5 bases and J by 3 bases, leaving 18 bases between them.

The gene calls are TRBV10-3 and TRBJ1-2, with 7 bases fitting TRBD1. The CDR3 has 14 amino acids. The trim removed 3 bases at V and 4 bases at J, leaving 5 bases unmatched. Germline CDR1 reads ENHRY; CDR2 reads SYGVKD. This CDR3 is CAISETTGSYGYTF. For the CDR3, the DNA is TGTGCCATCAGTGAAACGACAGGGTCCTATGGCTACACCTTC.

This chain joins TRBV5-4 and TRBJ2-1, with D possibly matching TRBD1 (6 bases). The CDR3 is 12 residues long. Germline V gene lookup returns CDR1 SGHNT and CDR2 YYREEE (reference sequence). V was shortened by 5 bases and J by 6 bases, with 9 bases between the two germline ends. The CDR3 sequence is CASRNRVNEQFF. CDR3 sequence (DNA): TGTGCCAGCAGGAACAGGGTCAATGAGCAGTTCTTC.

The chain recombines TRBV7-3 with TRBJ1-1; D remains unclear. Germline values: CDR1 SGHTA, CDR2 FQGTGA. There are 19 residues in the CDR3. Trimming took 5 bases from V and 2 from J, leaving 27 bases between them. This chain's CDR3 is CASSPSGRTRLLSNTEAFF. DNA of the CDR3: TGTGCCAGCAGCCCCAGCGGAAGAACAAGGCTCCTATCTAACACTGAAGCTTTCTTT.

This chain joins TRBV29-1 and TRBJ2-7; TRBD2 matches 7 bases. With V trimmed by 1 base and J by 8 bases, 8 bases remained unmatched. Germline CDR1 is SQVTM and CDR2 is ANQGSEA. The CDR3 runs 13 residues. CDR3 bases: TGCAGCGTTGAAGGGGTCCGGGGAGGGCAGCAGTACTTC. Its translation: CSVEGVRGGQQYF.

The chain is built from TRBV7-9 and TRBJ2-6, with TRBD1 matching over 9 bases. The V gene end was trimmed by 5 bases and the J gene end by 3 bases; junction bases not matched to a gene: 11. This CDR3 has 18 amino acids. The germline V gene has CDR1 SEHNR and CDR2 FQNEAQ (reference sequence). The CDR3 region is CASSPGTGQRLGANVLTF. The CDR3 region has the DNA TGTGCCAGCAGCCCCGGGACAGGGCAGCGTCTTGGGGCCAACGTCCTGACTTTC.

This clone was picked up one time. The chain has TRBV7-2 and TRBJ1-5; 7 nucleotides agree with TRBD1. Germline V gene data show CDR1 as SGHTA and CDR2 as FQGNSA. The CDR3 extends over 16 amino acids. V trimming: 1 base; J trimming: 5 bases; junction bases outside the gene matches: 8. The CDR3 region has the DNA TGTGCCAGCAGCTTAGAGATAAGGGGGCCGGATCAGCCCCAGCATTTT. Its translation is CASSLEIRGPDQPQHF.